This T cell receptor (beta chain) was retrieved from a study of T cell clones after liver transplantation. Study details: Blood was drawn pre-transplant, before withdrawal, and after full or failed withdrawal.

This table comes from immunoSEQ multiplex PCR, and its TCRdb copy is limited to in-frame clones, with some not included. The data contain 75,000 to 85,000 clones, over 65% of them singletons. CDR3 length: 11 amino acids. The V gene's germline CDR1 is DFQATT and CDR2 SNEGSKA (reference sequence). Deletions cut 1 base from V and 6 bases from J, with 6 bases between. The chain has TRBV20-1 and TRBJ1-1; D gene ambiguous. The clonotype originates from a human patient who received a liver transplant. A share of the T cells may be of graft donor origin. This specimen consisted of CD4+ T cells from blood, obtained at the 22-month timepoint. The CDR3 DNA reads TGCAGTGCTAGAGCCCGGGCTGAAGCTTTCTTT. This codes for CSARARAEAFF.